This TCR beta chain was obtained from a study of T cell responses to AZD1222 COVID-19 vaccine. Germline lookup yields CDR1 LGHDT and CDR2 YNNKEL (reference sequence). The CDR3 covers 11 residues. Trimming took 1 base from V and 12 from J; bases not matched to a gene: 1. Profiled with immunoSEQ multiplex PCR; TCRdb holds only in-frame clones, not every one. Among 110,000 to 150,000 clones listed, 85% to 95% were seen once. This TCR was recovered from an adult who had recovered from COVID-19. The chain uses TRBV3-1 (or the pseudogene TRBV3-2) and TRBJ2-3; the match to TRBD1 covers 7 bases. The source material was peripheral blood, sampled after recovery from COVID-19. In DNA, the CDR3 is TGTGCCAGCAGCCAAGGAGGGGGCCAGTATTTT. It encodes CASSQGGGQYF.